Listed below are T cell receptor beta chains from one sample, sequenced in a study of blood T cells in healthy people across ages. TCRdb used MiXCR to reprocess the 5' RACE reads, holding one entry per CDR3 protein. The sample has nearly 800,000 distinct CDR3 sequences; around three fifths are singletons. The sample was blood. The source is a man aged 35-49 years in good health. The CDR3 runs from the conserved cysteine through the conserved F or W. D genes are given only for firm matches. Clone size is stated in some rows and not others, as once, few, many or a class when expanded.

TRBV2	TRBD2	TRBJ2-1	.	TGTGCCAGCAGTCTTTGGAGAGCGGGGGGGACGGGGAATGAGCAGTTCTTC	CASSLWRAGGTGNEQFF
TRBV7-6	TRBD2	TRBJ2-1	.	TGTGCCAGCAGCCGACTCACGACTAGCGGGAGGTCCGGAGAGCAGTTCTTC	CASSRLTTSGRSGEQFF
TRBV7-6	.	TRBJ2-3	.	TGTGCCAGCAGTTCGGGAGTCAAGGCCGGCACAGATACGCAGTATTTT	CASSSGVKAGTDTQYF
TRBV7-9	TRBD1	TRBJ1-3	.	TGTGCCAGCAGCGTAGGAACCTCCCCGAGGACAGGGGGAAAGGGAAACACCATATATTTT	CASSVGTSPRTGGKGNTIYF
TRBV4-1	.	TRBJ2-7	.	TGCGCCAGCAGCCAAGACGAACGGGCTAGCCCGAGCTCCTACGAGCAGTACTTC	CASSQDERASPSSYEQYF
TRBV5-5	.	TRBJ1-5	.	TGTGCCAGCAGCCCGGTTCAGGGAACTGTTAGCAATCAGCCCCAGCATTTT	CASSPVQGTVSNQPQHF
TRBV12-3/TRBV12-4	TRBD2	TRBJ2-1	.	TGTGCCAGCAGTTTAAATCTAGCGGGGGGGTTAGTTGAGCAGTTCTTC	CASSLNLAGGLVEQFF
TRBV5-1	TRBD1	TRBJ1-5	.	TGCGCCAGCAGCGGGGGGACAGGGGACAATCAGCCCCAGCATTTT	CASSGGTGDNQPQHF
TRBV7-2	.	TRBJ1-2	.	TGTGCCAGCAGCTCTTATTCGGGAGGGACTGGCTATGGCTACACCTTC	CASSSYSGGTGYGYTF
TRBV27	.	TRBJ1-6	.	TGTGCCAGCAGCCCTCTTTCGACAGGAGATAATTCACCCCTCCACTTT	CASSPLSTGDNSPLHF
TRBV20-1	.	TRBJ2-5	.	TGCAGTGCCGAGGGTGGGGAGACCCAGTACTTC	CSAEGGETQYF
TRBV20-1	.	TRBJ2-1	few	TGCAGTGCTAGAATACGCTTGCGGGGGCCAGAGCAGTTCTTC	CSARIRLRGPEQFF
TRBV2	TRBD2	TRBJ2-3	.	TGTGCCAACAGAGAGGCGGGAGGGCCCGGAGATACGCAGTATTTT	CANREAGGPGDTQYF
TRBV29-1	.	TRBJ2-1	.	TGCAGCGTTGAAGCACTTCACAATGAGCAGTTCTTC	CSVEALHNEQFF
TRBV4-3	.	TRBJ2-6	.	TGCGCCAGCAGCCAGACCCTTACAAGTTCCAGGAGCTCTGGGGCCAGCGTCCTGACTTTC	CASSQTLTSSRSSGASVLTF
TRBV20-1	TRBD1	TRBJ2-7	once	TGCAGTGCTATGGACAGGGCGAGCTCCTACGAGCAGTACTTC	CSAMDRASSYEQYF
TRBV5-1	.	TRBJ1-1	.	TGCGCCAGCAGCTCAACGCAGGGCATCGGTGAAGCTTTCTTT	CASSSTQGIGEAFF
TRBV6-5	TRBD2	TRBJ2-7	few	TGTGCCAGCAGCATAGCGGGAGGACCGAAAGAGCAGTACTTC	CASSIAGGPKEQYF
TRBV2	TRBD1	TRBJ1-6	many	TGTGCCAGTTTAATGGGACAGCCAAATTCACCCCTCCACTTT	CASLMGQPNSPLHF
TRBV29-1	TRBD1	TRBJ1-1	.	TGCAGCGTTGAAGATTATCCCCCGGACAGGTCCGGTGTGTACACTGAAGCTTTCTTT	CSVEDYPPDRSGVYTEAFF
TRBV7-8	.	TRBJ1-1	.	TGTGCCAGCAGCGCCGGCGCGGGTGGGACTGAAGCTTTCTTT	CASSAGAGGTEAFF
TRBV7-6	TRBD1	TRBJ1-5	.	TGTGCCAGCAGCCAGGGGGGGGCGAGCAATCAGCCCCAGCATTTT	CASSQGGASNQPQHF
TRBV20-1	.	TRBJ2-6	.	TGCAGTGCCAGACAGCCCCCAAGCTCTGGGGCCAACGTCCTGACTTTC	CSARQPPSSGANVLTF
TRBV28	TRBD1	TRBJ2-1	.	TGTGCCAGCAGATCTCCGGGACAGGGGAACAATGAGCAGTTCTTC	CASRSPGQGNNEQFF
TRBV29-1	TRBD2	TRBJ2-5	few	TGCAGCGTGGCTCGGGAGGATGAGGGGACCCAGTACTTC	CSVAREDEGTQYF
TRBV7-8	TRBD1	TRBJ1-5	once	TGTGCCAGCAGCGCGAGAAGGACAGGGGAACAGCCCCAGCATTTT	CASSARRTGEQPQHF
TRBV28	.	TRBJ2-7	.	TGTGCCAGCTCCCTCCTAGGGGTCTACGAGCAGTACTTC	CASSLLGVYEQYF
TRBV7-6	.	TRBJ2-3	few	TGTGCCAGCAGCCATCCCAAGGGGGGGAGCACAGATACGCAGTATTTT	CASSHPKGGSTDTQYF
TRBV24-1	TRBD2	TRBJ2-3	.	TGTGCCACCAGTGAGGCGCTAGCGGGGACCACAGATACGCAGTATTTT	CATSEALAGTTDTQYF
TRBV7-2	TRBD1	TRBJ1-1	.	TGTGCCAGCAGTCGGGACAGCACTGAAGCTTTCTTT	CASSRDSTEAFF
TRBV7-2	TRBD1	TRBJ2-6	.	TGTGCCAGCAGCCCAAAGGGGGCTGGGGCCAACATCCTGACTTTC	CASSPKGAGANILTF
TRBV4-2	TRBD2	TRBJ2-7	.	TGTGCCAGCAGCCAAGCGGGAGGGAACTCCTACGAGCAGTACTTC	CASSQAGGNSYEQYF
TRBV5-1	TRBD1	TRBJ2-5	.	TGCGCCAGCAGCGACGGGACAGGGGAAGAGACCCAGTACTTC	CASSDGTGEETQYF
TRBV7-9	.	TRBJ1-4	.	TGTGCCAGCAGATCATGGGGGGCGCCAGATGAAAAACTGTTTTTT	CASRSWGAPDEKLFF
TRBV6-2/TRBV6-3	.	TRBJ2-5	.	TGTGCCAGCAGCTCCTTTGTCGAGACCCAGTACTTC	CASSSFVETQYF
TRBV7-2	.	TRBJ1-2	.	TGTGCCAGCAGCTTAGGGGGCTCGTGGCAGAACTATGGCTACACCTTC	CASSLGGSWQNYGYTF
TRBV4-3	.	TRBJ2-2	.	TGCGCCAGCAGCCAAGATCGGGGCACCGGGGAGCTGTTTTTT	CASSQDRGTGELFF
TRBV20-1	TRBD1	TRBJ1-5	few	TGCAGTGCTCCGCCCGCGGGGACAGCGCACAATCAGCCCCAGCATTTT	CSAPPAGTAHNQPQHF
TRBV2	.	TRBJ1-5	.	TGTGCCAGCAACGGGGAAGTGAGCAATCAGCCCCAGCATTTT	CASNGEVSNQPQHF
TRBV18	.	TRBJ2-7	.	TGTGCCAGCTCACCTTTAAGGGGTCGAGGGTACGAGCAGTACTTC	CASSPLRGRGYEQYF
TRBV29-1	.	TRBJ2-7	.	TGCAGCGTTTTACCAACAGGTGTGTGGGGAAGCTCCTACGAGCAGTACTTC	CSVLPTGVWGSSYEQYF
TRBV28	.	TRBJ1-4	.	TGTGCCAGCGGGGACAAAACAACTAATGAAAAACTGTTTTTT	CASGDKTTNEKLFF